This T cell receptor (beta chain) was found in a study of blood T cells in healthy people across ages. The CDR3 spans 15 residues. The germline gives CDR1 SGHTA, CDR2 FQGNSA. Trimming left V 6 bases short and J 1 base short, with 12 bases between. Study observations and caveats: Unsorted PBMCs prevented conclusive naive versus antigen-experienced comparison.

With each sample, at least 5 micrograms of total RNA were extracted. The second PCR ran about 6 to 12 cycles with a sample-barcoded 5' primer and J-beta primers. The authors tagged each cDNA molecule using a template-switch adaptor with 12 random nucleotides. No fewer than 2.5 million CDR3-containing paired-end reads came from each sample. TCRdb re-derived calls from the 5' RACE reads in MiXCR, one entry per CDR3 protein. The profile shows more than 650,000 distinct CDR3 sequences, 22% of them singletons. This clonotype has a count of ten or more. Antigen: not known. The chain carries TRBV7-2 and TRBJ2-2; the D is unclear. This TCR was sampled from a man between 65 and 85 years old in good health. Material: blood. DNA for the CDR3: TGTGCCAGCAGTCCGTTCGCGGTGAACACCGGGGAGCTGTTTTTT. It specifies CASSPFAVNTGELFF.